This T cell receptor beta chain appears in the sequencing data of a study of technical replicates of blood from a few donors (TCRdb year 2017). Of note for this clone: Its antigen remains undetermined. Base-call qualities are not available, and no considerably larger clone is one nucleotide away.

Receptor libraries were prepared by the immunoSEQ multiplex PCR assay. TCRdb stores this immuneACCESS table with in-frame sequences only. Part of the clones is absent; in the studies checked, under half of the shortfall reflects unresolved V genes, and no reason is known for the rest. This sample gives approximately 15,000 clones in total; around 86% of them show up just once. The ten largest clonotypes hold 9.5% to 15% of the sample. The junction carries 19 bases between V and J, which are trimmed by 6 bases and 4 bases respectively. Via the germline V gene (reference sequence), CDR1 is SEHNR and CDR2 FQNEAQ. From the cysteine up to the phenylalanine, the CDR3 has a length of 16 residues. The only DNA kept is the CDR3, 48 bases in frame from the first base.

The clonotype originates from a human donor in good health. The sequence links TRBV7-9 to TRBJ1-3, with TRBD1 as a weak D call on 6 bases. The sample comprised PBMCs. The nucleotide sequence is given as TGTGCCAGCAGTCCTCAAGCCAGGGGAATGGGAAACACCATATATTTT. Protein translation: CASSPQARGMGNTIYF.